Following are 28 T cell receptor beta chains from one sample sequenced in a study of cytomegalovirus exposure and HLA in healthy donors. The PCR ran on 60 Vbeta and 13 Jbeta primers. Produced via immunoSEQ multiplex PCR; TCRdb's table is partial and in-frame only. The sample has about 97,000 clones, about three fifths seen once. The sequenced sample consisted of PBMCs. These receptors were taken from a human donor in good health.

This clone was found a few times. This chain links TRBV5-1 with TRBJ2-3; D is unresolved. The CDR3 is 15 residues long. V was trimmed by 1 base and J by 0 bases, leaving 9 bases between them. Germline CDR1 reads SGHRS; CDR2 reads YFSETQ. The CDR3 reads CASSLFRGSTDTQYF. The CDR3 DNA reads as TGCGCCAGCAGCTTGTTCCGAGGCAGCACAGATACGCAGTATTTT.

This clone was found a few times. The chain couples TRBV20-1 to TRBJ2-7; D ambiguous. V lost 6 bases to trimming and J lost 5 bases, with 11 bases between them. CDR3 size: 11 residues. Germline V gene data show CDR1 as DFQATT and CDR2 as SNEGSKA (reference sequence). The CDR3 DNA sequence: TGCAGTGCCACACCGATCGACGAGCAGTACTTC. Amino acid sequence: CSATPIDEQYF.

This clone was observed a single time. J is TRBJ1-1 and V is TRBV30, with D tentatively TRBD1 (5 bases). The CDR3 contains 15 residues. V was trimmed by 0 bases and J by 0 bases, leaving 11 bases between them. Germline V gene sequence: CDR1 GTSNPN, CDR2 SVGIG (reference sequence). CDR3 protein: CAWSVVGQVNTEAFF. The CDR3 coding sequence is TGTGCCTGGAGTGTAGTGGGGCAAGTGAACACTGAAGCTTTCTTT.

This chain links TRBV19 with TRBJ2-7; 9 bases are shared with TRBD1. CDR3 size: 13 residues. From germline, CDR1 is LNHDA and CDR2 SQIVND (reference sequence). J lost 3 bases, V lost 6 bases, and 3 bases had no gene match. The CDR3 DNA is TGTGCCAGTAGACGACAGGGGGGCTACGAGCAGTACTTC. Protein sequence: CASRRQGGYEQYF.

This sequence joins TRBV7-9 and TRBJ1-1; no reliable D call. The CDR3 runs to 17 residues. Trimming left V 2 bases short and J 1 base short, with 17 bases between. Germline V gene lookup returns CDR1 SEHNR and CDR2 FQNEAQ (reference sequence). The CDR3 reads CASSLYMAAQTNTEAFF. CDR3 nucleotide sequence: TGTGCCAGCAGCTTATATATGGCCGCACAGACGAACACTGAAGCTTTCTTT.

The chain recombines TRBV6-6 with TRBJ2-5, with 9 bases that match TRBD2. J lost 4 bases, V lost 6 bases, and 9 bases had no gene match. Germline V gene data show CDR1 as MNHNY and CDR2 as SVGAGI (reference sequence). This CDR3 region has 15 residues. CDR3 in amino acids: CASSLSGRYGETQYF. CDR3 nucleotide sequence: TGTGCCAGCAGCCTAAGCGGGAGGTATGGAGAGACCCAGTACTTC.

This clone was found a few times. The chain has TRBV19 and TRBJ2-2; TRBD2 matches at 9 bases. The ends lost 0 bases at V and 4 bases at J; junction bases unmatched: 6. The CDR3 has 17 amino acids. Germline lookup yields CDR1 LNHDA and CDR2 SQIVND (reference sequence). CDR3 in DNA: TGTGCCAGTAGTATAGACGGAGCGGGAGGAGGCACCGGGGAGCTGTTTTTT. Translated, it gives CASSIDGAGGGTGELFF. Complete variable domain (other parts from reference TRBV19 and TRBJ2-2): DGGITQSPKYLFRKEGQNVTLSCEQNLNHDAMYWYRQDPGQGLRLIYYSQIVNDFQKGDIAEGYSVSREKKESFPLTVTSAQKNPTAFYLCASSIDGAGGGTGELFFGEGSRLTVL.

This clone was picked up a small number of times. J is TRBJ2-3 and V is TRBV28; no clear D. The CDR3 totals 16 residues. V dropped 6 bases and J dropped 2 bases, with 18 bases sitting between them. The germline V gene encodes CDR1 MDHEN and CDR2 SYDVKM. CDR3 loop: CASSLLFLGDTDTQYF. DNA of the CDR3: TGTGCCAGCAGCCTTCTATTCCTCGGAGACACAGATACGCAGTATTTT.

The rearrangement links TRBV21-1 to TRBJ2-7; TRBD1, the D gene given by the table, was not confirmed from the DNA. TRBV21-1 is a pseudogene locus. The CDR3 is 15 residues long. The CDR3 DNA is TGTGCCAGCAGCAAAAAAAGGGACAGGTCCTACGAGCAGTACTTC. Translation gives CASSKKRDRSYEQYF.

The chain links TRBV19 to TRBJ2-3; 12 bases agree with TRBD1. The CDR3 spans 17 residues. CDR1 and CDR2 from the germline V gene are LNHDA and SQIVND (reference sequence). The junction had 8 bases not matched to a gene; V was cut back by 3 bases and J by 4 bases. CDR3 DNA: TGTGCCAGTAGTATTGGCCTGGGACAGGGGGCATCAGATACGCAGTATTTT. Translated: CASSIGLGQGASDTQYF.

This chain connects TRBV13 to TRBJ2-7; 14 bases are a match to TRBD2. With 0 bases clipped from V and 5 bases from J, the junction kept 12 bases outside the gene matches. This CDR3 is 19 amino acids long. Germline values: CDR1 PRHDT, CDR2 FYEKMQ (reference sequence). The CDR3 reads CASSLGGQMGLAGVDEQYF. In DNA form, the CDR3 reads TGTGCCAGCAGCTTAGGCGGACAAATGGGACTAGCGGGAGTAGACGAGCAGTACTTC.

The chain is built from TRBV11-3 and TRBJ2-2; 7 nucleotides line up with TRBD2. V lost 5 bases and J lost 6; bases outside the gene matches: 6. Germline V gives CDR1 SGHNT, CDR2 YENEEA. The CDR3 has 14 amino acids. CDR3 coding DNA: TGTGCCAGCAGCCCGAGACTAGCTTCCGGGGAGCTGTTTTTT. It is translated as CASSPRLASGELFF.

The rearrangement links TRBV2 to TRBJ2-3; 7 bases agree with TRBD2. Unmatched junction bases numbered 9, after V lost 11 bases and J lost 1 base. The CDR3 runs to 14 residues. The V gene's germline CDR1 is SNHLY and CDR2 FYNNEI. In DNA, the CDR3 is TGTGCCGGCACGAGCGGGATCGGCACAGATACGCAGTATTTT. This gives the protein CAGTSGIGTDTQYF. Full variable domain (remainder filled in from reference TRBV2 and TRBJ2-3): EPEVTQTPSHQVTQMGQEVILRCVPISNHLYFYWYRQILGQKVEFLVSFYNNEISEKSEIFDDQFSVERPDGSNFTLKIRSTKLEDSAMYFCAGTSGIGTDTQYFGPGTRLTVL.

A single count supports this clone. The V and J genes are TRBV6-1 and TRBJ1-6, with 11 bases matching TRBD1. The CDR3 is made up of 15 amino acids. Germline loops: CDR1 MNHNS, CDR2 SASEGT. V shed 6 bases and J 11 bases; nucleotides not matched to a gene: 9. CDR3 in DNA: TGTGCCAGCAGCCGGGACAGGGGGGTTTCGCCACCCCTCCACTTT. It translates to CASSRDRGVSPPLHF.

The chain carries TRBV7-2 and TRBJ2-5; D perhaps matches TRBD2 (6 bases). Judging by the DNA end, TRBJ2-7 fits better; the J call may be wrong. This CDR3 spans 15 amino acids. CDR1 and CDR2 from the germline V gene are SGHTA and FQGNSA. The CDR3 DNA sequence: TGTGCCAGCAGCTCACCGGCGGAGGGCGTCTACGAGCAGTACTTC. This codes for CASSSPAEGVYEQYF.

This clone was detected a few times. The J gene is TRBJ2-2, the V gene TRBV14, with 7 bases identical to TRBD2. CDR1 SGHDN and CDR2 FVKESK come from the germline V gene. This CDR3 region has 17 residues. With V trimmed by 6 bases and J by 1 base, 11 bases remained unmatched. The CDR3 here is CASSKRGIAGNTGELFF. The CDR3 coding sequence is TGTGCCAGCAGTAAAAGAGGGATAGCGGGGAACACCGGGGAGCTGTTTTTT.

The V call is TRBV30, the J call TRBJ2-4; TRBD1 aligns across 10 bases. Germline CDR1 GTSNPN, CDR2 SVGIG (reference sequence). J gave up 5 bases and V 3 bases, and 7 bases lay outside the gene matches. The CDR3 runs to 15 residues. The CDR3 DNA follows: TGTGCCTGGAGAGCTCGGGGACAGGGGCAAAACATTCAGTACTTC. As protein: CAWRARGQGQNIQYF.

This chain joins TRBV18 and TRBJ1-1; 8 positions agree with TRBD1. The CDR3 has 13 amino acids. J lost 4 bases, V lost 6 bases, and 4 bases had no gene match. Germline loops: CDR1 KGHSH, CDR2 LQKENI. CDR3 DNA: TGTGCCAGCTCGCGACAGGGGAGCACTGAAGCTTTCTTT. Residues: CASSRQGSTEAFF. Using reference TRBV18 and TRBJ1-1 for the parts outside the CDR3, the full variable domain is NAGVMQNPRHLVRRRGQEARLRCSPMKGHSHVYWYRQLPEEGLKFMVYLQKENIIDESGMPKERFSAEFPKEGPSILRIQQVVRGDSAAYFCASSRQGSTEAFFGQGTRLTVV.

V usage is TRBV5-8 and J usage is TRBJ2-3; the match to TRBD1 covers 11 bases. The CDR3 totals 18 residues. The J segment lost 2 bases and the V segment lost 4 bases, leaving 12 bases of the junction unmatched. Per the germline V gene, CDR1 is SGHTS and CDR2 is YDEGEE. DNA of the CDR3: TGTGCCAGCAGCAAGGGACAGGGGGTGAGGGGTCACACAGATACGCAGTATTTT. Its protein is CASSKGQGVRGHTDTQYF.

About this clone itself: An end of the junction differs from the germline gene, which may be a read error. Other DNA sequences within the sample encode an identical CDR3. This chain joins TRBV29-1 and TRBJ2-1, with 9 bases that match TRBD1. CDR3 length: 14 amino acids. Germline CDR1 and CDR2: SQVTM and ANQGSEA. The CDR3 loop reads CSVAGTGPYNEQFF. The DNA of the CDR3 is TGCAGCGTTGCCGGGACAGGGCCTTACAATGAACAGTTCTTC.

The chain recombines TRBV5-5 with TRBJ2-5, with 7 bases matching TRBD1. V shed 4 bases and J 5 bases; nucleotides not matched to a gene: 5. There are 13 residues in the CDR3. In germline, CDR1 is SGHKS, CDR2 YYEKEE (reference sequence). The CDR3 here is CASSLGQLETQYF. The CDR3 DNA follows: TGTGCCAGCAGCCTGGGACAGTTGGAGACCCAGTACTTC.

The chain links TRBV6-5 to TRBJ2-1; possibly TRBD2 for D (7 bases). Germline-derived CDR1 and CDR2 are MNHEY and SVGAGI. The germline V and J ends were trimmed by 6 bases and 7 bases, with 16 bases remaining between them. The CDR3 spans 14 residues. CDR3 sequence (DNA): TGTGCCAGCAGCCCGGGGGGCACTGGAAATGAGCAGTTCTTC. Translation gives CASSPGGTGNEQFF.

This chain uses TRBV7-3 with TRBJ2-5, with D possibly being TRBD2 (6 bases). The germline V gene encodes CDR1 SGHTA and CDR2 FQGTGA. V dropped 2 bases and J dropped 2 bases, with 18 bases sitting between them. The CDR3 length is 17 residues. In nucleotides, the CDR3 is TGTGCCAGCAGCTTAGAAATTCGGGGGTCTACACAAGAGACCCAGTACTTC. Translation: CASSLEIRGSTQETQYF.

V is TRBV5-1 and J is TRBJ2-1, with 7 bases lining up with TRBD2. From germline, CDR1 is SGHRS and CDR2 YFSETQ. CDR3 length equals 13 residues. V dropped 3 bases and J dropped 9; count of bases not matched to a gene: 6. The CDR3 region is CASSSTASGEQFF. Here the CDR3 DNA reads TGCGCCAGCAGCTCTACCGCTAGCGGTGAGCAGTTCTTC.

The V call is TRBV11-2, the J call TRBJ2-5; 7 bases map to TRBD2. The CDR3 consists of 14 residues. Germline CDR1 SGHAT, CDR2 FQNNGV. J was trimmed by 2 bases and V by 2 bases; bases with no gene match: 2. Written as DNA, the CDR3 is TGTGCCAGCAGCTTAAGGGGACTACAAGAGACCCAGTACTTC. It translates to CASSLRGLQETQYF.

The chain joins TRBV14 to TRBJ1-3; D is possibly TRBD1 (5 bases). V was clipped by 4 bases and J by 1 base, with 5 bases between them. CDR3 length equals 13 residues. From germline, CDR1 is SGHDN and CDR2 FVKESK. The CDR3 is CASSRQSGNTIYF. The CDR3 nucleotides read TGTGCCAGCAGCCGACAGTCTGGAAACACCATATATTTT.

The chain uses TRBV7-6 and TRBJ1-1, with D possibly TRBD1 on 5 matching bases. CDR3 length: 13 amino acids. From germline, CDR1 is SGHVS and CDR2 FNYEAQ. V was pared by 3 bases and J by 1 base, with 6 bases between. CDR3 residues: CASSLQGNTEAFF. The CDR3 DNA follows: TGTGCCAGCAGCTTGCAGGGGAACACTGAAGCTTTCTTT.

The chain uses TRBV7-9 and TRBJ2-1; weak D call: TRBD2 (6 bases). Trimming cost V 5 bases and J 12 bases, with 26 bases left between them. Germline CDR1 reads SEHNR; CDR2 reads FQNEAQ (reference sequence). The CDR3 covers 16 residues. The CDR3 protein is CASSGPGAGVVEVQFF. The CDR3 DNA sequence: TGTGCCAGCAGCGGGCCGGGAGCCGGGGTAGTCGAGGTGCAGTTCTTC. Together with reference TRBV7-9 and TRBJ2-1, the CDR3 gives the full variable domain: DTGVSQNPRHKITKRGQNVTFRCDPISEHNRLYWYRQTLGQGPEFLTYFQNEAQLEKSRLLSDRFSAERPKGSFSTLEIQRTEQGDSAMYLCASSGPGAGVVEVQFFGPGTRLTVL.